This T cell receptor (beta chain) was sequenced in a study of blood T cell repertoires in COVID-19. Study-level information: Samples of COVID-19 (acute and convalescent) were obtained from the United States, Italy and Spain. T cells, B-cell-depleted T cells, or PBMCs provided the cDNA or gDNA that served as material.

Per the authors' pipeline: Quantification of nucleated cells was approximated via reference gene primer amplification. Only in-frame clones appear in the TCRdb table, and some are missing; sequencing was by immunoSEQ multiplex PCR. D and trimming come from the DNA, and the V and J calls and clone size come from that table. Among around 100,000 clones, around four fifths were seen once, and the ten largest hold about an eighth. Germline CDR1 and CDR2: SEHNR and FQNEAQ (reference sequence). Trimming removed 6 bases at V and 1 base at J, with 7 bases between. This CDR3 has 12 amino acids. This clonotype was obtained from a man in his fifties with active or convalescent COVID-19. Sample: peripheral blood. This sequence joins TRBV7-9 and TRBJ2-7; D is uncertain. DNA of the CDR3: TGTGCCAGCAGTTCCTCTTCCTACGAGCAGTACTTC. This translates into CASSSSSYEQYF.